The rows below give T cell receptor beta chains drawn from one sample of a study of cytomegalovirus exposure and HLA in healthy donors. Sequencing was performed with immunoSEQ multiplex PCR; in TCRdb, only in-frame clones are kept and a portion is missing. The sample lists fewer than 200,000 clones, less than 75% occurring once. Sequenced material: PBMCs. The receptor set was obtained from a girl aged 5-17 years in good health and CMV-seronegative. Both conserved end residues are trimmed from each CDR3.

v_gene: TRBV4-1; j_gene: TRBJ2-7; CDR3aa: ASSQVGDTYEQY
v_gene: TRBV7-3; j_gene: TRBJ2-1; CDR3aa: ASSLTSGVYNEQF
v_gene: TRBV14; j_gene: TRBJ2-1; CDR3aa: ASSTAVYEQF
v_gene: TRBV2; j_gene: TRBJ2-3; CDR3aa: ASSEVPDTQY
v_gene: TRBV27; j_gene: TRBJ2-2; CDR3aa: ASSYRDGAGTGELF
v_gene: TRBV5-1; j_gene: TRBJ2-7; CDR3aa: ASSLVAGERVEQY
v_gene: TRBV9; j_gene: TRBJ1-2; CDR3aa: ASSRSGTGSIYGYT
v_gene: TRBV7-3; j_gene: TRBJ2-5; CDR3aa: ASSLGTGPRETQY
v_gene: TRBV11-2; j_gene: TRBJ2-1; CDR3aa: ASSLFRRGSLQF
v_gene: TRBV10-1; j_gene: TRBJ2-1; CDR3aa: ASSESLIYEQF
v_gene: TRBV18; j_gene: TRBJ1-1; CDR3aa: ASSQEFMNTEAF
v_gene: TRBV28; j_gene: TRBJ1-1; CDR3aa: ASRDRTGGYTEAF
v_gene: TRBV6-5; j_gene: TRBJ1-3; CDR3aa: ASRPGGASGNTIY
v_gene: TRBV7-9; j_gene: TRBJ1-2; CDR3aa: ASSLAGEGYT
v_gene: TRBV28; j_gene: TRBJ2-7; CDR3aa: ASSISGTRPEQY
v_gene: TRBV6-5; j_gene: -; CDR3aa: ASSYQGLAGPYEQY
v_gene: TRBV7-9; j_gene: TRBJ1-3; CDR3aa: ASSLVGDSGNTIY
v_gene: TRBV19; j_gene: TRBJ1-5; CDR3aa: ASRAAHSNQPQH
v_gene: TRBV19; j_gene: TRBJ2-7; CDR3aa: ASSIGMFQY
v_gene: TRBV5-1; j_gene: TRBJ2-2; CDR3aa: ASSLDRGVTGELF
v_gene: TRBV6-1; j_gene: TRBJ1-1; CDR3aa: ASSEARFLNTEAF
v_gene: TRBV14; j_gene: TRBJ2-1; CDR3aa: ASSQSRVEQF
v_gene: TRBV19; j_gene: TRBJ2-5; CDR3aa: ASSIQAGDTQETQY
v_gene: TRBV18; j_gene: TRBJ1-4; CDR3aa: ASSQPGAPNEKLF
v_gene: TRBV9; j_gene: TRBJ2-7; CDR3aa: ASSVTPGLPYEQY
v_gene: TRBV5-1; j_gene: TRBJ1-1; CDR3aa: ASSSGTGGSEAF
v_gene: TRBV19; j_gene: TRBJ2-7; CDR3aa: ASTSPVGARIEQY
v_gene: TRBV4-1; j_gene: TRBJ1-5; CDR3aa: ASSQDRGNQPQH
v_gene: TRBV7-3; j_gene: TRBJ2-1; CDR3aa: ASSPGTAYNEQF
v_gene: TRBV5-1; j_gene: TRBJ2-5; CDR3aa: ASSSTQAGQETQY
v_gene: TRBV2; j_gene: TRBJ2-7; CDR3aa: ASSGAFSYEQY
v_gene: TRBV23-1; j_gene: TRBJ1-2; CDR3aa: ASSQSEGQRGYGYT
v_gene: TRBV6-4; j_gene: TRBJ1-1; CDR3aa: ASSLFPGKRAEAF
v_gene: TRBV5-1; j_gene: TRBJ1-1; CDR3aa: ASSITGNTEAF
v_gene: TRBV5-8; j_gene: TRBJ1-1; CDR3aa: ASSLAVQGAPRGTEAF
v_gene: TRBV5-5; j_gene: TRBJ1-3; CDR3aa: ASTRTGGSGNTIY
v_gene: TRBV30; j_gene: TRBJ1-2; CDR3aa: AWSVMGLDREHT
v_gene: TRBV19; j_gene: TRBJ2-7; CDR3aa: ASRPRQGYEQY
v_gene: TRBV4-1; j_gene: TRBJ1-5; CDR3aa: ASSSTVYSPQH
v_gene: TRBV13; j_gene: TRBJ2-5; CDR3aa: ASKLRVAGEQY
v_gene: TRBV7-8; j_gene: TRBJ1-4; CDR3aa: ASSLRQGFEKLF